This T cell receptor beta chain was obtained from a study of blood T cell repertoires in COVID-19. Profiling relied on immunoSEQ multiplex PCR, and the TCRdb table lists in-frame clones only, not all of them. Here the sample spans under 200,000 clones, more than 65% being singletons. The source of this sequence is a human donor with acute or convalescent COVID-19. The donor label of this sample is uncertain. Input material: peripheral blood.

The CDR3 here is CASSHGAGTRTYEQYF. CDR3 in DNA: TGTGCCAGCAGTCATGGTGCCGGGACTAGGACCTACGAGCAGTACTTC. The V and J genes are TRBV28 and TRBJ2-7; 8 bases are shared with TRBD2. The V gene end was trimmed by 5 bases and the J gene end by 2 bases; junction bases not matched to a gene: 11. Looked up from germline, CDR1 is MDHEN and CDR2 is SYDVKM. This CDR3 comprises 16 residues.